The present T cell receptor beta chain was sequenced within a study of cytotoxic CD8 clonotypes in ibrutinib-treated CLL. Germline CDR1 reads PRHDT; CDR2 reads FYEKMQ (reference sequence). V was trimmed by 4 bases and J by 5 bases, leaving 4 bases between them. This CDR3 comprises 11 residues. Sequencing was performed with immunoSEQ multiplex PCR; in TCRdb, only in-frame clones are kept and a portion is missing. This sample has approximately 33,000 clones; roughly two thirds occur once, and the top ten carry 25% to 35%. The material was PBMCs, obtained before ibrutinib treatment. The J gene is TRBJ2-3, the V gene TRBV13; the D is unclear. The sequence came from a human donor with chronic lymphocytic leukemia. The CDR3 DNA reads as TGTGCCAGCAGCTCAGGAGATACGCAGTATTTT. It translates to CASSSGDTQYF.